Listed here is a single T cell receptor (beta chain). The antigen is undetermined. These data are taken from a study of post-analysis software for immune sequencing data. Study-level background: Some patients lacked subtype; others had relapsing-remitting, secondary progressive or progressive-relapsing disease.

Trimming shortened V by 5 bases and J by 1 base, and 14 bases separated the two germline ends. The CDR3 totals 15 residues. Looked up from germline, CDR1 is SGHTA and CDR2 is FQGTGA. Unique molecular identifiers featured in each of the TCR beta cDNA libraries. The authors obtained roughly 0.5 million cDNA molecules from approximately 1 to 10 million T cells. A single record per CDR3 protein comes from TCRdb applying MiXCR to the PCR reads. Of fewer than 850,000 distinct CDR3 sequences in the sample, roughly 50% were seen once. General observations from the study: The five TRBV segments detected at higher frequency in patients than in controls included TRBV5-6, TRBV5-1 and TRBV20-1. F-measure co-clustering was strong for batch-matched samples. Controls' normalized Chao1 diversity significantly exceeded that of multiple sclerosis patients.

Sequencing was carried out using blood. This sequence joins TRBV7-3 and TRBJ1-2; maybe TRBD1 (6 bases). This TCR was recovered from a girl aged 10 to 17 with multiple sclerosis. The CDR3, as DNA: TGTGCCAGCAGCGAGTGGGGGGCCCTTAACTATGGCTACACCTTC. Protein product: CASSEWGALNYGYTF.